This note documents a single TCR beta chain sequence. What antigen it recognizes has not been identified. The CDR3 holds 15 amino acids from the cysteine to the phenylalanine. Only the protein sequence is given. Library generation was performed with 5' RACE. The input for every TCR library was 3500 ng of total RNA. cDNA was synthesized with SMARTScribe reverse transcriptase in eight separate reactions per sample. During cDNA synthesis, unique molecular identifiers containing a 6-nucleotide sample barcode were introduced by template switching. TCRalpha and TCRbeta cDNA was amplified in two nested PCRs of roughly 16 and 10 cycles, and bead purification was carried out after each PCR. Before amplification, the cDNA was treated with uracil DNA-glycosylase and purified using the QIAquick PCR purification kit. The second PCR added Illumina TruSeq-compatible adapters along with sample-specific barcodes. Library quality and concentration were assessed using TapeStation and Qubit, and about 5.2 ng of each library was pooled. Pooled libraries were sequenced on an Illumina HiSeq2500 single-index Rapid Run with 2 x 100 bp reads and custom sequencing primers. The paper's data handling went like this. UMI-based consensus assembly with MiGEC version 1.2.6 was used to correct PCR and sequencing errors. V(D)J alignment, clonotype assembly and CDR3 extraction were performed with MiXCR version 2.1.1. Gene usage, clonotype sharing and MAIT/NKT TCR abundance were normalised by analysing the top 1000, 10 000 and 20 000 clonotypes per sample. After downsampling to 27 000 UMIs, diversity was calculated as the inverse Simpson index using the vegan R package. Paired Mann-Whitney U tests were applied to discordant twin pairs, and Benjamini-Hochberg correction was used for multiple testing. Reads reprocessed by TCRdb are summarized as one entry per CDR3 protein sequence, and DNA is absent. These V and J calls are TCRdb output, not the study's own analysis. The sample table on file contains around 410,000 distinct CDR3 sequences. The ten top clones hold 2% to 2.5% of the sample.

These data come from a study of monozygotic twins with inflammatory bowel disease (dated by TCRdb to the late 2010s). Context from the whole study: The full study comprised 28 monozygotic twin pairs: nine German pairs (four IBD-concordant, five IBD-discordant) and 19 IBD-discordant Danish pairs. The search for disease-associated traits relied mainly on comparing IBD patients with their genetically identical healthy co-twins within discordant pairs. Each individual had, on average, about 151 000 unique TCRalpha sequences and 181 000 unique TCRbeta sequences available for analysis.

From each donor, a roughly 2.6 ml peripheral blood sample was collected into PAXgene tubes and stored at -80 degrees C. Without T cell sorting, total RNA was isolated from whole blood using the PAXgene blood miRNA kit on an automated QIAcube. Peripheral blood from monozygotic twin pairs concordant or discordant for inflammatory bowel disease was subjected to deep TCRalpha and TCRbeta repertoire profiling with unique molecular barcoding. Smoking habits were recorded for all twin pairs, with individuals classified as current, former or never smokers. What the authors observed across the whole study: Because patients were on differing immunosuppressive treatments, the repertoires may have picked up extra background noise and inter-individual variability. Compared with healthy twins, IBD patients had fewer clonotypes in common with other individuals, a difference most pronounced in patients showing signs of disease activity. IBD patients had lower TCRbeta repertoire diversity, measured by the inverse Simpson index, than their healthy co-twins. Repertoire similarity did not differ between concordant and discordant twins, possibly due to limited statistical power. Distinction between different T cell subtypes could not be achieved in the analysis. The results gave no support for a single strong signal or clonotype linked to IBD.

The receptor was isolated from a human donor with ulcerative colitis or Crohn's disease, or a healthy co-twin of an affected twin (not recorded which). The rearrangement combines TRBV12-3 or TRBV12-4 with TRBJ2-3; TCRdb calls TRBD1, which cannot be checked without DNA. Sequenced input: blood. CDR3 region: CASRWSGSGTDTQYF.